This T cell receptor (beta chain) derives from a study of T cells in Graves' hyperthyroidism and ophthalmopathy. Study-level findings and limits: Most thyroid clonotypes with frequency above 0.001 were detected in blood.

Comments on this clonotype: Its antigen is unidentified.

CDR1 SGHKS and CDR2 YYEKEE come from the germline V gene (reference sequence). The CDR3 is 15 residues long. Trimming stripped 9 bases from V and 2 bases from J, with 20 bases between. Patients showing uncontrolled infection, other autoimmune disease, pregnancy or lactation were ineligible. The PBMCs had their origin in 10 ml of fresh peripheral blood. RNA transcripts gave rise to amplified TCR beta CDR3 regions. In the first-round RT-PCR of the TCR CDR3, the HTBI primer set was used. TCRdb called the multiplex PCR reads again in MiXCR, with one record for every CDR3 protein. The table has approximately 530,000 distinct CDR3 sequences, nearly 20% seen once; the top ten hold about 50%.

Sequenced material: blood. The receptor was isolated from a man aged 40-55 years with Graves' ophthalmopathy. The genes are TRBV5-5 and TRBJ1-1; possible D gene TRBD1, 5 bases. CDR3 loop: CATQFSSGSNTEAFF. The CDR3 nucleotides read TGTGCCACCCAGTTTTCGTCAGGGTCAAACACTGAAGCTTTCTTT.